This record looks at one T cell receptor (beta chain) sequence and its context. The data are from a study of blood T cell repertoires in COVID-19. Across the study: The United States, Italy and Spain were the sources of the acute and convalescent COVID-19 samples. In each case, the material was cDNA or gDNA derived from T cells, B-cell-depleted T cells, or PBMCs.

This CDR3 spans 16 amino acids. Germline loops: CDR1 SGHTA, CDR2 FQGNSA. J gave up 3 bases and V 7 bases, and 12 bases lay outside the gene matches. Methods used by the authors: Nucleated cell number was recorded as an estimate derived from reference gene primer amplification. Profiled with immunoSEQ multiplex PCR; TCRdb holds only in-frame clones, not every one. The V and J calls and clone size were taken over from that table, and D and trimming were inferred from the DNA. Of around 200,000 clones detected, roughly 89% appear once; the ten largest clones hold approximately 0.62%. This receptor was taken from a man aged 50 to 60 with acute or convalescent COVID-19. Sequencing input: peripheral blood. This chain joins TRBV7-2 and TRBJ1-5, with 7 positions matching TRBD1. In DNA, the CDR3 is TGTGCCAGCACCCAACAGGGACAGATGAACAATCAGCCCCAGCATTTT. Translated, it gives CASTQQGQMNNQPQHF.